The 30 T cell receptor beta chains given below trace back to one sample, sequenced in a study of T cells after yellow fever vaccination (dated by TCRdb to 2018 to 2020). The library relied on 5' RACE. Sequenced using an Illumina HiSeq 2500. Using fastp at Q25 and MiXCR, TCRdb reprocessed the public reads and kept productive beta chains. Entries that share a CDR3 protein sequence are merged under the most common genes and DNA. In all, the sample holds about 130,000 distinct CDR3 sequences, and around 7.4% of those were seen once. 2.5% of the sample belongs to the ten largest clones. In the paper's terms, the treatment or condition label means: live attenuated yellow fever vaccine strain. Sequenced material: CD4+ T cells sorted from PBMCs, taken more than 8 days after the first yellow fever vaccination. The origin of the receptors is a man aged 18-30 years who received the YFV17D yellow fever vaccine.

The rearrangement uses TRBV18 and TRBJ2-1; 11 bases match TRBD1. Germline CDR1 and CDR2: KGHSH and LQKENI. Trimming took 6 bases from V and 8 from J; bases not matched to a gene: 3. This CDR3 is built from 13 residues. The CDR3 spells CASSRGQGDEQFF. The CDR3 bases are TGTGCCAGCTCCCGGGGACAGGGGGATGAGCAGTTCTTC.

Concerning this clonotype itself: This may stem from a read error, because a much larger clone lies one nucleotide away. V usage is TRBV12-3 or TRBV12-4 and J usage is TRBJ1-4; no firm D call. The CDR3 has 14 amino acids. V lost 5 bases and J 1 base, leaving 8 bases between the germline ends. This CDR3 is CASSIRLTNEKLFF. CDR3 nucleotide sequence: TGTGCCAGCAGTATTAGGTTAACTAATGAAAAACTGTTTTTT.

For the CDR3, the DNA is TGTGCCAGCAGTCCGACAGTTAGCAATCAGCCCCAGCATTTT. The encoded protein is CASSPTVSNQPQHF. The chain is built from TRBV12-3 or TRBV12-4 and TRBJ1-5, with a weak D call TRBD1 (5 bases). Trimming cost V 5 bases and J 0 bases, with 8 bases left between them. This CDR3 contains 14 residues.

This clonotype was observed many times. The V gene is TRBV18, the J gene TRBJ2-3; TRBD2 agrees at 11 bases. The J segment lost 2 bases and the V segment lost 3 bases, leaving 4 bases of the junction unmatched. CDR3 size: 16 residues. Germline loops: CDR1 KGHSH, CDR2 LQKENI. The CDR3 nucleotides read TGTGCCAGCTCACCTAGACTAGCGGGGAACACAGATACGCAGTATTTT. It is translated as CASSPRLAGNTDTQYF.

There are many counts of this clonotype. The CDR3 sequence is CASSLGVGGLMETQYF. In DNA form, the CDR3 reads TGTGCCAGCAGCTTAGGAGTCGGGGGCTTGATGGAGACCCAGTACTTC. The chain is built from TRBV7-9 and TRBJ2-5, with D perhaps matching TRBD1 or TRBD2 (6 bases each). The CDR3 runs to 16 residues. In germline, CDR1 is SEHNR, CDR2 FQNEAQ (reference sequence). The germline V and J ends were trimmed by 1 base and 5 bases, with 17 bases remaining between them.

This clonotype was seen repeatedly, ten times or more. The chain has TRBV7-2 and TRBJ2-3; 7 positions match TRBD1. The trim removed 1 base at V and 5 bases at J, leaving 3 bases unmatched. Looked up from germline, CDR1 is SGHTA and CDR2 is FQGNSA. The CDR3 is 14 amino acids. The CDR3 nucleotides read TGTGCCAGCAGCTTAGGAGGGGGCTTAGATACGCAGTATTTT. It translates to CASSLGGGLDTQYF.

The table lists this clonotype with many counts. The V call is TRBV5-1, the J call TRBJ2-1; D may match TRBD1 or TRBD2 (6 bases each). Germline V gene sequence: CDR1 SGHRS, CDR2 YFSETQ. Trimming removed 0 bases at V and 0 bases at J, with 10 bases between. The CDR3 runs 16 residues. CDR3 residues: CASSLEGGSSYNEQFF. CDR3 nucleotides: TGCGCCAGCAGCTTGGAGGGGGGAAGCTCCTACAATGAGCAGTTCTTC. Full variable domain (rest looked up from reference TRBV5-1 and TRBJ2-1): KAGVTQTPRYLIKTRGQQVTLSCSPISGHRSVSWYQQTPGQGLQFLFEYFSETQRNKGNFPGRFSGRQFSNSRSEMNVSTLELGDSALYLCASSLEGGSSYNEQFFGPGTRLTVL.

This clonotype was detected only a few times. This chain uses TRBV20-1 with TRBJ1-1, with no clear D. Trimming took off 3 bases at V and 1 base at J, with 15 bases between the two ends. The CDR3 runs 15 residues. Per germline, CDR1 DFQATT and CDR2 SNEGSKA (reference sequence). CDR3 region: CSASRGIGRNTEAFF. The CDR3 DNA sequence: TGCAGTGCTAGTCGGGGAATTGGTAGGAACACTGAAGCTTTCTTT.

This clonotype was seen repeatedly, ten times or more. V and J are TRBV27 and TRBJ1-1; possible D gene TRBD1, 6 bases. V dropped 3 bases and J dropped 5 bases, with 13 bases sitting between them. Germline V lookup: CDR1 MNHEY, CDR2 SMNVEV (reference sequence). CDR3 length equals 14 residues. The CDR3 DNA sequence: TGTGCCAGCAGTTTTTATGGGGGCGAAACTGAAGCTTTCTTT. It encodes CASSFYGGETEAFF.

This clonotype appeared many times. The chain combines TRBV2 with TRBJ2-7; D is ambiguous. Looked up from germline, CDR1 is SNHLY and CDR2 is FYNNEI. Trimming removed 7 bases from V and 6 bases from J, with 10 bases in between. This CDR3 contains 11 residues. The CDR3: CASTPASEQYF. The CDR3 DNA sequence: TGTGCCAGCACCCCGGCGAGCGAGCAGTACTTC.

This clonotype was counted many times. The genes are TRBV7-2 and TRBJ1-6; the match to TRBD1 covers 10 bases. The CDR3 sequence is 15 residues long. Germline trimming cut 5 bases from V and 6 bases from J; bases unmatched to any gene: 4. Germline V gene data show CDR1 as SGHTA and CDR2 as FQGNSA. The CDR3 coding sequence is TGTGCCAGCAGCATGGGACAGGGGATTAATTCACCCCTCCACTTT. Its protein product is CASSMGQGINSPLHF.

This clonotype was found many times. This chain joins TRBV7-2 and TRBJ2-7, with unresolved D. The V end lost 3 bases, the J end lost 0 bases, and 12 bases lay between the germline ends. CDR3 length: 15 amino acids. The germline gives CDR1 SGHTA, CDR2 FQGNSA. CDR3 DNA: TGTGCCAGCAGCTTCCACCAGGAATTCTCCTACGAGCAGTACGTC. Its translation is CASSFHQEFSYEQYV.

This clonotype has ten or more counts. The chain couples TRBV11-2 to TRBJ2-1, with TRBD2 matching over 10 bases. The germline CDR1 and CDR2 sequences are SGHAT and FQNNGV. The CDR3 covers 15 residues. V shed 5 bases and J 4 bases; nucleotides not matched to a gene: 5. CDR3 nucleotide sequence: TGTGCCAGCAGCAAGGGACTAGCGAAGTACAATGAGCAGTTCTTC. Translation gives CASSKGLAKYNEQFF.

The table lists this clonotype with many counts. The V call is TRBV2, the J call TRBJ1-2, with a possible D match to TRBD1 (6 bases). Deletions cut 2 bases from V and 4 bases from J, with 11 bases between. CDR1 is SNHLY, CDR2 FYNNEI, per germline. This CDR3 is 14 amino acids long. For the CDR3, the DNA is TGTGCCAGCAGTGAACAGGGGAAGAGCTATGGCTACACCTTC. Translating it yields CASSEQGKSYGYTF.

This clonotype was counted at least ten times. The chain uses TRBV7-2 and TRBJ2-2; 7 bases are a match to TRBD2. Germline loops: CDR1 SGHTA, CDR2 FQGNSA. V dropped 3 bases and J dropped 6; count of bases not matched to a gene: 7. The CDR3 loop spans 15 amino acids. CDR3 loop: CASSFYGEGSGELFF. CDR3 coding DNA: TGTGCCAGCAGCTTTTACGGGGAGGGCTCCGGGGAGCTGTTTTTT.

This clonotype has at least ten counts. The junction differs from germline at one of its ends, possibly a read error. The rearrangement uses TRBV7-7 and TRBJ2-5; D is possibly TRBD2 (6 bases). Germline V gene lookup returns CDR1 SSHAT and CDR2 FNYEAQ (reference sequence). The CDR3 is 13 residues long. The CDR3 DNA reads TGTGCTAGCAGCTCGCCGGGGAGGGAGACCCAGTACTTC. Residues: CASSSPGRETQYF.

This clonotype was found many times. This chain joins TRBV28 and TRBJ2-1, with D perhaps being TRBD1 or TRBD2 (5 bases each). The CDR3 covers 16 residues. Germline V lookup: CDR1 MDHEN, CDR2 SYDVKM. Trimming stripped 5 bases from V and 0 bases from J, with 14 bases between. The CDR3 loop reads CASSRTGASSYNEQFF. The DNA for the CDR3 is TGTGCCAGCAGTAGGACCGGGGCGAGCTCCTACAATGAGCAGTTCTTC.

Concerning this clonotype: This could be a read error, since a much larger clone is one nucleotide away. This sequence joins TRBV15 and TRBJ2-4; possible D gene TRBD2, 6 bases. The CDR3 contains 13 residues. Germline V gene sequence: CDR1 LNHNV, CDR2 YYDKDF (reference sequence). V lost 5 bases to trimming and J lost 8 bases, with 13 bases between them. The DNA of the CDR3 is TGTGCCACCAGCCGGCGGGGAAGCGACATTCAGTACTTC. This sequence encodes CATSRRGSDIQYF.

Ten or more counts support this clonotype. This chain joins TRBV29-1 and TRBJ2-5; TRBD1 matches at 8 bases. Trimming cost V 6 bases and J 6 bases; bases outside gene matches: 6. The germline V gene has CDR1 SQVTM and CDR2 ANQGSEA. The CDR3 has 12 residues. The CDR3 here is CSVLDRVKTQYF. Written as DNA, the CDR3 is TGCAGCGTGCTGGACAGGGTAAAGACCCAGTACTTC.

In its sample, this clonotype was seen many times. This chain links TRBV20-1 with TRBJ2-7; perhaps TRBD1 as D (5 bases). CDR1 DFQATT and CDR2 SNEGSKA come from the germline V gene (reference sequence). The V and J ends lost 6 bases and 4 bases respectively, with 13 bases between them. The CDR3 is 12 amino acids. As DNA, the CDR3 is TGCAGTGCCCACCCGGACATTTACGAGCAGTACTTC. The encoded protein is CSAHPDIYEQYF.

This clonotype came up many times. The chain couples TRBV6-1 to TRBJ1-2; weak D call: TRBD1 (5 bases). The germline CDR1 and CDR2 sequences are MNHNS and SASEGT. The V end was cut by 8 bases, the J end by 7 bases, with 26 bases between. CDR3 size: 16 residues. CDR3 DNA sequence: TGTGCCAGCGGGGCGTGGGAACAGATACCCGGGGGTGGCTACACCTTC. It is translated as CASGAWEQIPGGGYTF.

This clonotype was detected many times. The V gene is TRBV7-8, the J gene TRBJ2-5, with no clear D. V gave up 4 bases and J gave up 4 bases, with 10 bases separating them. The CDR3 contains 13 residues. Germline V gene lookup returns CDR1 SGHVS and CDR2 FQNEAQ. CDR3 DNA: TGTGCCAGCAGCTACCCAAGCCCAGAGACCCAGTACTTC. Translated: CASSYPSPETQYF.

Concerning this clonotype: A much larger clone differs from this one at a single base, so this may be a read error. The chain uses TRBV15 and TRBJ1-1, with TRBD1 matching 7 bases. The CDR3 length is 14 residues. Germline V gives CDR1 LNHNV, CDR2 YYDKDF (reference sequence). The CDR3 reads CATSRDNRGTKAFF. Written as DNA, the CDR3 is TGTGCCACCAGCAGAGATAACAGGGGCACTAAAGCTTTCTTT.

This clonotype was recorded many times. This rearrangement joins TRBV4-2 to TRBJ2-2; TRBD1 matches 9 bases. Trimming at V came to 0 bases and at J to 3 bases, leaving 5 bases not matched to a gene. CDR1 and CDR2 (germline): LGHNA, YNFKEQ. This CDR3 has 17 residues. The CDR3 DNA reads TGTGCCAGCAGCCAAGATCAGGGGACAGGGCACACCGGGGAGCTGTTTTTT. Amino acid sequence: CASSQDQGTGHTGELFF.

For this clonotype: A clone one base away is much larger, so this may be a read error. The CDR3 here is CTWRRSGTGSTEAFF. The CDR3 coding sequence is TGTACCTGGAGGCGCTCCGGGACTGGGAGCACTGAAGCTTTCTTT. The J gene is TRBJ1-1, the V gene TRBV30; a possible D gene is TRBD1 (5 bases). Germline CDR1 and CDR2: GTSNPN and SVGIG (reference sequence). This CDR3 region has 15 residues.

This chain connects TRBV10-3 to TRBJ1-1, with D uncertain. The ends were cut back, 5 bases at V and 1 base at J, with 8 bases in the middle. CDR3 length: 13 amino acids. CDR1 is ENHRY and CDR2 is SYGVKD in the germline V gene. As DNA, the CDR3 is TGTGCCATCAGTTCCCGGGAGAACACTGAAGCTTTCTTT. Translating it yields CAISSRENTEAFF.

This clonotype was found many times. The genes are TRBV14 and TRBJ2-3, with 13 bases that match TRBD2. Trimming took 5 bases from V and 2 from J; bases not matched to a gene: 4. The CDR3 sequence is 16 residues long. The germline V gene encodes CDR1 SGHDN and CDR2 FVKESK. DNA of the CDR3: TGTGCCAGCAGCAAAGGACTAGCGGGGGACACAGATACGCAGTATTTT. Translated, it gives CASSKGLAGDTDTQYF.

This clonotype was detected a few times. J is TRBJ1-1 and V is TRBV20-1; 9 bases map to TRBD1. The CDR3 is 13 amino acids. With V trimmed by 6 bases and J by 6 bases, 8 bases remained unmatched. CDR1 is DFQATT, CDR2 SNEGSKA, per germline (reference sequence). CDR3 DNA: TGCAGTGCGGAAACAGGGGGCCACCCTGAAGCTTTCTTT. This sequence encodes CSAETGGHPEAFF.

The CDR3 bases are TGCGCCAGCAGCTTGGGGACCCCAGTAGCCAAAAACATTCAGTACTTC. This encodes CASSLGTPVAKNIQYF. The chain recombines TRBV5-1 with TRBJ2-4; no reliable D call. Germline V CDR1 and CDR2: SGHRS, YFSETQ. V shed 0 bases and J shed 0 bases, with 10 bases lying between them. The CDR3 totals 16 residues.

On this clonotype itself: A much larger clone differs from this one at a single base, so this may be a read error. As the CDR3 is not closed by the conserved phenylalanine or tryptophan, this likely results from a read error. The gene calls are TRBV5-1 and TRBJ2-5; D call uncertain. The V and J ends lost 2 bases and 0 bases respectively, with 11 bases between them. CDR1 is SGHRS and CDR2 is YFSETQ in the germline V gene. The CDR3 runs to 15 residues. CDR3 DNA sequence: TGCGCCAGCAGCTTCCTAGGGCCGAACCAAGAGACCCAGTACTCC. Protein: CASSFLGPNQETQYS.